This entry describes one T cell receptor (beta chain). This clone was seen only a few times. Its antigen is currently not known. Base quality data are lacking; no much larger clone is found one base away. This sample was included in a study of radiotherapy plus CTLA-4 blockade in lung cancer (dated by TCRdb to the late 2010s). As for the study more broadly: Objective responses occurred in more than 15% of enrolled patients, and over 30% achieved disease control. The research as a whole found: After treatment with radiotherapy and ipilimumab, TCR clones that originated in tumors expanded in peripheral blood. The strongest predictors of response were reported to be early dynamic shifts in blood T cell clones along with a rise in serum interferon-beta following radiation.

Libraries were prepared through the immunoSEQ multiplex PCR assay. What TCRdb holds here is the immuneACCESS table cut down to in-frame rearrangements. Part of the clones is not present; checked against another copy, under half of the missing clones reflect an unresolved V gene, and the others are unexplained. This sample holds more than 65,000 clones; under 85% were observed only once. The ten most abundant clones make up roughly 0.82% of the sample. The study evaluated CTLA-4 blockade (ipilimumab) given together with focal radiation therapy in patients who had chemo-refractory metastatic non-small-cell lung cancer. Cut back by 3 bases and 5 bases, the V and J ends lie 13 bases apart. From the cysteine up to the phenylalanine, the CDR3 has a length of 14 residues. Only the CDR3 DNA is retained, 42 bases long and in frame from the first base. Based on the germline V gene, the CDR1 and CDR2 sequences are KGHSH and LQKENI.

Sequenced here: peripheral blood, sampled from a patient treated with radiotherapy plus ipilimumab. The V and J segments used are TRBV18 and TRBJ1-1; there is no confident call for the D gene. The origin of this receptor is a human donor with non-small cell lung cancer who had stable disease on radiotherapy plus ipilimumab. The CDR3 sequence is CASSPFRIGTEAFF. The DNA reads TGTGCCAGCTCACCCTTCAGGATCGGGACTGAAGCTTTCTTT.